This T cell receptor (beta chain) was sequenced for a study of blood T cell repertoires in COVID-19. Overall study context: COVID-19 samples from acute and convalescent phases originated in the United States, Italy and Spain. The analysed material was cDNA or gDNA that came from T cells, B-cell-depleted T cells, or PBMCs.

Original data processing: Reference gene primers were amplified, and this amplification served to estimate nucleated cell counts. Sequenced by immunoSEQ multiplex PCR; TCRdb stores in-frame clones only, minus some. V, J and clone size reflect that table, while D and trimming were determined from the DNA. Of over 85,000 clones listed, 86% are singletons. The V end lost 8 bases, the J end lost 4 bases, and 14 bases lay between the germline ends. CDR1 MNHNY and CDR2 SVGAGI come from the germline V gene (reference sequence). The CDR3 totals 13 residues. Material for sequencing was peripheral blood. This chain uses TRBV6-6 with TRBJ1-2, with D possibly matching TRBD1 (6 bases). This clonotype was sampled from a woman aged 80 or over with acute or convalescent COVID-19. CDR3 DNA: TGTGCCAGCGGGGATGGGACATTCTATGGCTACACCTTC. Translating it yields CASGDGTFYGYTF.